The sequence of this T cell receptor (beta chain) was determined in a study of blood T cell repertoires in COVID-19. Only in-frame clones appear in the TCRdb table, and some are missing; sequencing was by immunoSEQ multiplex PCR. The sample lists about 52,000 clones; nearly 90% were seen once. Trimming stripped 8 bases from V and 8 bases from J, with 21 bases between. Per germline, CDR1 SNHLY and CDR2 FYNNEI. The CDR3 is 14 amino acids. The specimen sequenced was peripheral blood. The clonotype originates from a man older than 75 with active or convalescent COVID-19. The chain employs TRBV2 and TRBJ1-2, with a weak D call TRBD1 (6 bases). The chain's CDR3 is CASCLTGGGRGYTF. CDR3 sequence (DNA): TGTGCCAGCTGTTTGACCGGGGGCGGGAGGGGCTACACCTTC. The complete variable domain, with remaining parts taken from reference TRBV2 and TRBJ1-2, reads EPEVTQTPSHQVTQMGQEVILRCVPISNHLYFYWYRQILGQKVEFLVSFYNNEISEKSEIFDDQFSVERPDGSNFTLKIRSTKLEDSAMYFCASCLTGGGRGYTFGSGTRLTVV.